The rows below give T cell receptor beta chains drawn from one sample of a study of neoadjuvant anti-PD-1 for oral cavity cancer. Sequencing used immunoSEQ multiplex PCR; TCRdb keeps in-frame clones, though not all of them. Among some 20,000 clones listed, roughly three quarters were seen once. This sample comprised PBMCs, obtained before nivolumab (anti-PD-1) treatment. These receptors originate from a person between 40 and 79 years old with oral cavity squamous cell carcinoma. CDR3s include the opening cysteine and the closing phenylalanine or tryptophan. Clone size is not always given. Where it is, it says once, few, many or a class for expanded clones.

J	V	size	CDR3
TRBJ2-1	TRBV7-3	-	CASSPDQYSQGSYNEQFF
TRBJ1-1	TRBV28	-	CASNHPPGSEAFF
TRBJ1-1	TRBV6-5	-	CASSSLGSLMNTEAFF
TRBJ2-1	TRBV6-7	once	CASSYPGFSYNEQFF
TRBJ2-7	TRBV5-6	-	CASSSSLWDEQYF
TRBJ2-1	TRBV7-3	-	CASSSTGVGEQFF
TRBJ2-2	TRBV7-7	-	CASSLTTNTGELFF
TRBJ2-3	TRBV6-4	-	CASSEAGELTDTQYF
TRBJ2-4	TRBV2	-	CASSEEVPLAKNIQYF
TRBJ2-5	TRBV11-2	-	CASSSRNGGHQETQYF
TRBJ2-6	TRBV15	-	CATSRGGLGANVLTF
TRBJ2-1	TRBV7-3	-	CASSLMPPGAGGPALYNEQFF
TRBJ2-7	TRBV9	-	CASSVALGSYEQYF
TRBJ2-1	TRBV9	-	CASSAGLAGGSNEQFF
TRBJ2-7	TRBV30	-	CASSSYEQYF
TRBJ1-1	TRBV30	few	CAWSGSETGANTEAFF
TRBJ1-3	TRBV5-1	few	CASSLDPGQLTGNTIYF
TRBJ2-3	TRBV29-1	once	CSVGRLRTGGLGDTQYF
TRBJ2-1	TRBV11-2	-	CASSQDRGISSEQFF
TRBJ1-5	TRBV6-5	-	CASSKTGFSNQPQHF
TRBJ2-7	TRBV7-8	-	CASSLGAGHYEQYF
TRBJ2-7	TRBV10-3	-	CAIGSSAEQYF
TRBJ2-7	TRBV19	once	CASSTPTGGRSYEQYF
TRBJ2-3	TRBV5-6	-	CASSFSLAPSDTQYF
TRBJ1-3	TRBV5-1	-	CASSLPEGIGNTIYF
TRBJ2-7	TRBV7-9	-	CASSLEVYEQYF
TRBJ2-1	TRBV19	-	CASRARGNEQFF
TRBJ1-4	TRBV6-4	-	CASSVGGRRTNEKLFF
TRBJ2-1	TRBV29-1	-	CSVRLTHEQFF
TRBJ1-3	TRBV2	-	CASRIQGTGNTIYF
TRBJ2-5	TRBV5-1	-	CASSLGPQGGRETQYF
TRBJ2-5	TRBV6-5	-	CASGEYQETQYF
TRBJ2-6	TRBV10-3	few	CAISENSYSGANVLTF
TRBJ1-2	TRBV28	-	CASRSGQGVSYGYTF
TRBJ1-2	TRBV27	few	CASSTSTGSYGYTF
TRBJ2-5	TRBV27	-	CASSAGLAGKETQYF
TRBJ1-1	TRBV6-1	-	CATGGQGVGTEAFF
TRBJ2-3	TRBV30	-	CAWSMQIGDTQYF
TRBJ2-5	TRBV6-1	once	CASRTTGEGETQYF
TRBJ2-1	TRBV7-6	-	CASSWMGAGGTHEQFF
TRBJ1-5	TRBV28	-	CASSVFMARQPQHF
TRBJ2-3	TRBV14	-	CASSQDRGLSTDTQYF
TRBJ2-7	TRBV6-5	-	CASSYSPVGIYEQYF
TRBJ1-5	TRBV6-5	-	CASRSGTDVNQPQHF
TRBJ2-7	TRBV6-6	-	CASMLDRSSYEQYF
TRBJ2-5	TRBV29-1	-	CSVSGTSGKGETQYF
TRBJ2-7	TRBV5-6	-	CASSTPGQGANEQYF
TRBJ1-2	TRBV6-1	-	CASSVQGMVLGGYTF
TRBJ2-7	TRBV2	-	CASSGGTSGSYEQYF
TRBJ2-7	TRBV6-1	-	CASLAGEWEQYF
TRBJ2-3	TRBV10-1	-	CASSGQGIRDTQYF
TRBJ2-2	TRBV29-1	-	CSVSWGRNTGELFF
TRBJ2-3	TRBV27	-	CASSAAGTLLADTQYF
TRBJ1-3	TRBV6-6	-	CASSWDKSRNTIYF
TRBJ2-2	TRBV10-3	-	CAISFQGLNTGELFF